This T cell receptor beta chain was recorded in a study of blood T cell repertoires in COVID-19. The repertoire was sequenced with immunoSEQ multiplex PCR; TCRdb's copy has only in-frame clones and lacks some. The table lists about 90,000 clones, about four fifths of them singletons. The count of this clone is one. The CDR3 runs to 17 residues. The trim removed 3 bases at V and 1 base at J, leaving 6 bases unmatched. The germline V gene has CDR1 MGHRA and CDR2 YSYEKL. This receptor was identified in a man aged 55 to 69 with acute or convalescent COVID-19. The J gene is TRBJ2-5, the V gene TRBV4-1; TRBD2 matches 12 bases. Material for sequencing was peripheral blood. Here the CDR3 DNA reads TGCGCCAGCAGCCAGGGTACTAGCGGGGGGCCCCAAGAGACCCAGTACTTC. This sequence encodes CASSQGTSGGPQETQYF.